The clone carrying this TCR beta chain has a count of ten or more. TCRdb itself ran the 5' RACE reads through MiXCR, one entry per CDR3 protein. The sample carries 150,000 to 200,000 distinct CDR3 sequences, roughly 14% recorded once. The data belong to a study of T-cell memory formation after mild COVID-19. Across the study: Largely, TCR clusters stayed within a single donor.

The CDR3 is 16 amino acids. The germline V gene encodes CDR1 SGHRS and CDR2 YFSETQ. Trimming removed 4 bases from V and 4 bases from J; junction bases left unmatched: 12. The origin of this receptor is an adult woman who had mild COVID-19 (a few samples of this study predate the infection). Cell type and time point are not known. Sequenced input: PBMCs or a T cell subset sorted from them (not recorded which). This chain joins TRBV5-1 and TRBJ2-3; 7 bases are shared with TRBD1. The DNA for the CDR3 is TGCGCCAGCAGCCCTCCGACAGGGATTGGCGCAGATACGCAGTATTTT. This encodes CASSPPTGIGADTQYF.